Below are 32 T cell receptor beta chains sequenced from a single sample in a study of control samples from healthy donors and cancer patients. Produced via immunoSEQ multiplex PCR; TCRdb's table is partial and in-frame only. Of more than 95,000 clones listed, roughly 89% are singletons. The source material was PBMCs. The receptors come from a man in his sixties with lung cancer.

Written as DNA, the CDR3 is TGTGCCACCGGGCCCACCACAGATACGCAGTATTTT. This encodes CATGPTTDTQYF. V is TRBV9 and J is TRBJ2-3; D is undetermined. This CDR3 region has 12 residues. Trimming left V 9 bases short and J 2 bases short, with 10 bases between. In germline, CDR1 is SGDLS, CDR2 YYNGEE. Full variable domain (outside the CDR3, taken from reference TRBV9 and TRBJ2-3): DSGVTQTPKHLITATGQRVTLRCSPRSGDLSVYWYQQSLDQGLQFLIQYYNGEERAKGNILERFSAQQFPDLHSELNLSSLELGDSALYFCATGPTTDTQYFGPGTRLTVL.

V and J are TRBV3-1 (or the pseudogene TRBV3-2) and TRBJ1-4, with TRBD1 matching over 8 bases. CDR3 length: 16 amino acids. Looked up from germline, CDR1 is LGHDT and CDR2 is YNNKEL (reference sequence). V gave up 0 bases and J gave up 7 bases; unmatched junction bases: 7. This chain's CDR3 is CASSQEARTGSEKLFF. DNA for the CDR3: TGTGCCAGCAGCCAAGAAGCCAGGACAGGGAGTGAAAAACTGTTTTTT.

V gene TRBV5-8 combines with J gene TRBJ1-1, with D perhaps TRBD1 (5 bases). CDR1 is SGHTS and CDR2 is YDEGEE in the germline V gene. The ends were cut back, 1 base at V and 0 bases at J, with 13 bases in the middle. CDR3 size: 16 residues. Here the CDR3 reads CASSLLWTTLNTEAFF. The CDR3 DNA sequence: TGTGCCAGCAGCTTGTTATGGACAACCCTGAACACTGAAGCTTTCTTT.

Comment on this clone: The sample has other DNA sequences that encode this CDR3 too. This rearrangement joins TRBV3-1 (or the pseudogene TRBV3-2) to TRBJ1-2; the D is unclear. V dropped 4 bases and J dropped 3 bases, with 3 bases sitting between them. CDR1 and CDR2 (germline): LGHDT, YNNKEL (reference sequence). This CDR3 has 11 residues. The CDR3 sequence: CASSRDYGYTF. The CDR3 DNA sequence: TGTGCCAGCAGCCGGGACTATGGCTACACCTTC.

This rearrangement joins TRBV6-1 to TRBJ1-5, with TRBD1 as a possible D gene (6 bases). Germline CDR1 MNHNS, CDR2 SASEGT. This CDR3 has 15 amino acids. The V end lost 1 base, the J end lost 3 bases, and 10 bases lay between the germline ends. CDR3 sequence: CASSEEQGINQPQHF. The CDR3 nucleotides are TGTGCCAGCAGTGAAGAACAGGGTATCAATCAGCCCCAGCATTTT.

About this clone: Other DNA sequences in this sample translate to the same CDR3. The chain combines TRBV5-5 with TRBJ2-5; possible D gene TRBD2, 8 bases. From germline, CDR1 is SGHKS and CDR2 YYEKEE (reference sequence). The CDR3 spans 17 residues. V was cut by 5 bases and J by 1 base, with 21 bases left in between. CDR3 sequence: CASRPGGLGTAQETQYF. The CDR3 DNA is TGTGCCAGCAGGCCGGGGGGGCTGGGGACAGCCCAAGAGACCCAGTACTTC.

In its sample, this clone was seen once. V is TRBV4-2 and J is TRBJ1-2, with 9 bases lining up with TRBD1. Trimming at V came to 0 bases and at J to 4 bases, leaving 9 bases not matched to a gene. Germline lookup yields CDR1 LGHNA and CDR2 YNFKEQ. CDR3 size: 17 residues. The CDR3 reads CASSQDLRTGGSYGYTF. In nucleotides, the CDR3 is TGTGCCAGCAGCCAAGATCTTCGAACAGGGGGCTCCTATGGCTACACCTTC.

The V call is TRBV7-9, the J call TRBJ1-2; D gene uncertain. V was shortened by 10 bases and J by 7 bases, with 19 bases between the two germline ends. The CDR3 runs 13 residues. From germline, CDR1 is SEHNR and CDR2 FQNEAQ (reference sequence). CDR3 protein: CANSNWEATGYTF. The DNA of the CDR3 is TGTGCCAATTCTAACTGGGAGGCGACTGGCTACACCTTC.

The rearrangement links TRBV5-1 to TRBJ1-1; 8 bases fit TRBD1. Unmatched junction bases numbered 9, after V lost 0 bases and J lost 5 bases. The length of the CDR3 is 16 residues. Germline V gene data show CDR1 as SGHRS and CDR2 as YFSETQ. The CDR3 DNA sequence: TGCGCCAGCAGCTTGGGGCTCGGACAGGGTAGGACTGAAGCTTTCTTT. It translates to CASSLGLGQGRTEAFF. The whole variable domain, filled in from reference TRBV5-1 and TRBJ1-1, reads KAGVTQTPRYLIKTRGQQVTLSCSPISGHRSVSWYQQTPGQGLQFLFEYFSETQRNKGNFPGRFSGRQFSNSRSEMNVSTLELGDSALYLCASSLGLGQGRTEAFFGQGTRLTVV.

CDR3 DNA sequence: TGTGCCAGCAGCTTAGAGGCCGACCTGGCTTTCTTT. Translated, it gives CASSLEADLAFF. The genes are TRBV7-2 and TRBJ1-1; D gene uncertain. Trimming took 1 base from V and 11 from J, leaving 11 bases between them. The CDR3 has 12 residues. The germline CDR1 and CDR2 sequences are SGHTA and FQGNSA. The full variable domain, in which reference TRBV7-2 and TRBJ1-1 provide the parts outside the CDR3, is GAGVSQSPSNKVTEKGKDVELRCDPISGHTALYWYRQSLGQGLEFLIYFQGNSAPDKSGLPSDRFSAERTGGSVSTLTIQRTQQEDSAVYLCASSLEADLAFFGQGTRLTVV.

The chain couples TRBV27 to TRBJ2-6; D is unclear. Germline V CDR1 and CDR2: MNHEY, SMNVEV (reference sequence). CDR3 length: 15 residues. V lost 8 bases and J 0 bases, leaving 11 bases between the germline ends. CDR3 in amino acids: CASGFVGSGANVLTF. The DNA of the CDR3 is TGTGCCAGCGGGTTTGTGGGCTCTGGGGCCAACGTCCTGACTTTC. Full variable domain (remainder filled in from reference TRBV27 and TRBJ2-6): EAQVTQNPRYLITVTGKKLTVTCSQNMNHEYMSWYRQDPGLGLRQIYYSMNVEVTDKGDVPEGYKVSRKEKRNFPLILESPSPNQTSLYFCASGFVGSGANVLTFGAGSRLTVL.

V and J are TRBV15 and TRBJ1-3; 7 bases are a match to TRBD1. Germline CDR1 LNHNV, CDR2 YYDKDF (reference sequence). J was trimmed by 4 bases and V by 1 base; bases with no gene match: 10. The CDR3 is made up of 17 amino acids. CDR3 loop: CATSRAPTDREGNTIYF. The CDR3 bases are TGTGCCACCAGCAGAGCTCCTACTGACAGGGAAGGAAACACCATATATTTT.

V is TRBV20-1 and J is TRBJ2-1; D might be TRBD1 (6 bases). V lost 3 bases, J lost 3 bases, and 12 bases lay in between. The CDR3 covers 14 residues. CDR1 and CDR2 (germline): DFQATT, SNEGSKA (reference sequence). In DNA form, the CDR3 reads TGCAGTGCTAGTAAGTCAGGGGACTACAATGAGCAGTTCTTC. Protein product: CSASKSGDYNEQFF.

This clone was picked up one time. V and J are TRBV7-2 and TRBJ1-1, with D perhaps matching TRBD1 (5 bases). Deletions cut 5 bases from V and 3 bases from J, with 13 bases between. Germline CDR1 is SGHTA and CDR2 is FQGNSA. The CDR3 runs 14 residues. Written as DNA, the CDR3 is TGTGCCAGCAGCGTTAGACAGAGGGACACTGAAGCTTTCTTT. Protein product: CASSVRQRDTEAFF.

The table lists this clone with a few counts. V usage is TRBV6-5 and J usage is TRBJ2-7; 7 bases align to TRBD1. CDR1 MNHEY and CDR2 SVGAGI come from the germline V gene. The CDR3 consists of 15 residues. V dropped 5 bases and J dropped 3; count of bases not matched to a gene: 10. CDR3 amino acids: CASSPGMTGNYEQYF. In nucleotides, the CDR3 is TGTGCCAGCAGTCCGGGTATGACAGGGAACTACGAGCAGTACTTC.

This chain joins TRBV30 and TRBJ1-6; 7 bases agree with TRBD1. V lost 4 bases to trimming and J lost 6 bases; unmatched junction nucleotides: 6. CDR1 and CDR2 from the germline V gene are GTSNPN and SVGIG (reference sequence). CDR3 length: 14 amino acids. CDR3 protein: CAWTMGQINSPLHF. CDR3 bases: TGTGCCTGGACCATGGGACAGATTAATTCACCCCTCCACTTT. Filled out from reference TRBV30 and TRBJ1-6, the complete variable domain reads SQTIHQWPATLVQPVGSPLSLECTVEGTSNPNLYWYRQAAGRGLQLLFYSVGIGQISSEVPQNLSASRPQDRQFILSSKKLLLSDSGFYLCAWTMGQINSPLHFGNGTRLTVT.

This sequence joins TRBV27 and TRBJ2-3; D may correspond to TRBD1 or TRBD2 (6 bases each). Looked up from germline, CDR1 is MNHEY and CDR2 is SMNVEV (reference sequence). Trimming cost V 5 bases and J 1 base, with 13 bases left between them. The CDR3 has 15 residues. The CDR3: CASSARGEGTDTQYF. The CDR3, as DNA: TGTGCCAGCAGTGCAAGGGGGGAGGGCACAGATACGCAGTATTTT.

V usage is TRBV6-1 and J usage is TRBJ2-5; D call uncertain. The germline gives CDR1 MNHNS, CDR2 SASEGT. The CDR3 loop spans 14 amino acids. V lost 2 bases and J 5 bases, leaving 12 bases between the germline ends. The CDR3 DNA reads as TGTGCCAGCAGTGAATTCTTGGCGAGGGAGACCCAGTACTTC. It specifies CASSEFLARETQYF.

The CDR3 DNA follows: TGTGCCAGCAGTAAGGGACCGAACACTGAAGCTTTCTTT. This gives the protein CASSKGPNTEAFF. The genes are TRBV6-5 and TRBJ1-1; tentatively, D is TRBD1 (5 bases). Germline values: CDR1 MNHEY, CDR2 SVGAGI. CDR3 length: 13 residues. V lost 5 bases, J lost 1 base, and 8 bases lay in between.

J is TRBJ2-1 and V is TRBV6-5; maybe TRBD1 (5 bases). V was trimmed by 6 bases and J by 6 bases, leaving 18 bases between them. This CDR3 comprises 15 residues. The germline V gene encodes CDR1 MNHEY and CDR2 SVGAGI. CDR3 amino acids: CASSLDRNKGNEQFF. Here the CDR3 DNA reads TGTGCCAGCAGCCTCGACAGAAACAAAGGCAATGAGCAGTTCTTC.

The chain uses TRBV7-2 and TRBJ2-3; D is undetermined. V was shortened by 2 bases and J by 4 bases, with 4 bases between the two germline ends. CDR3 length: 12 amino acids. The germline gives CDR1 SGHTA, CDR2 FQGNSA. The CDR3 spells CASSLQADTQYF. CDR3 nucleotide sequence: TGTGCCAGCAGCTTACAGGCAGATACGCAGTATTTT.

The chain couples TRBV29-1 to TRBJ1-4, with 8 nucleotides matching TRBD1. CDR3 length equals 13 residues. Unmatched junction bases numbered 3, after V lost 4 bases and J lost 5 bases. From germline, CDR1 is SQVTM and CDR2 ANQGSEA. As DNA, the CDR3 is TGCAGCGTTGTTCAGGGGGCCAATGAAAAACTGTTTTTT. Its protein is CSVVQGANEKLFF. The full variable domain, its missing parts supplied by reference TRBV29-1 and TRBJ1-4, is SAVISQKPSRDICQRGTSLTIQCQVDSQVTMMFWYRQQPGQSLTLIATANQGSEATYESGFVIDKFPISRPNLTFSTLTVSNMSPEDSSIYLCSVVQGANEKLFFGSGTQLSVL.

The genes are TRBV5-1 and TRBJ2-7; perhaps TRBD1 as D (5 bases). This CDR3 comprises 15 residues. Germline values: CDR1 SGHRS, CDR2 YFSETQ. The V gene lost 4 bases and the J gene lost 4 bases, with 18 bases spanning the gap. The CDR3 nucleotides are TGCGCCAGCAGCCCGAGACAGCTTCCGTCGTACGAGCAGTACTTC. Translating it yields CASSPRQLPSYEQYF.

The chain recombines TRBV5-6 with TRBJ2-7, with D uncertain. Germline CDR1 reads SGHDT; CDR2 reads YYEEEE. The CDR3 totals 12 residues. V lost 2 bases and J 6 bases, leaving 9 bases between the germline ends. The CDR3 DNA follows: TGTGCCAGCAGCTTAATAGGAGCCGAGCAGTACGTC. Translated, it gives CASSLIGAEQYV.

Of note for this clone: This sample also contains other DNA sequences that code for the same CDR3. V usage is TRBV6-5 and J usage is TRBJ2-3, with 8 positions matching TRBD1. The germline V gene has CDR1 MNHEY and CDR2 SVGAGI. The ends lost 6 bases at V and 1 base at J; junction bases unmatched: 3. CDR3 length: 14 amino acids. The CDR3 region is CASRLTGGTDTQYF. CDR3 bases: TGTGCCAGCAGATTGACAGGGGGCACAGATACGCAGTATTTT.

The gene calls are TRBV19 and TRBJ1-5; weak D call: TRBD1 (5 bases). Germline V gives CDR1 LNHDA, CDR2 SQIVND (reference sequence). CDR3 length: 20 residues. V was cut by 1 base and J by 3 bases, with 25 bases left in between. CDR3 region: CASSIGSQPFMGEVNQPQHF. The CDR3 DNA is TGTGCCAGTAGTATAGGATCCCAGCCGTTCATGGGGGAGGTCAATCAGCCCCAGCATTTT.

This clone was picked up one time. The chain has TRBV25-1 and TRBJ2-2; D is possibly TRBD1 or TRBD2 (5 bases each). The CDR3 is made up of 14 amino acids. The germline V gene has CDR1 MGHDK and CDR2 SYGVNS. With 7 bases removed from V and 1 base from J, the gap between germline ends came to 10 bases. The CDR3 nucleotides are TGTGCCAGCACCGGGACGGAGAACACCGGGGAGCTGTTTTTT. This translates into CASTGTENTGELFF. The full variable domain, with the rest looked up from reference TRBV25-1 and TRBJ2-2, is EADIYQTPRYLVIGTGKKITLECSQTMGHDKMYWYQQDPGMELHLIHYSYGVNSTEKGDLSSESTVSRIRTEHFPLTLESARPSHTSQYLCASTGTENTGELFFGEGSRLTVL.

The genes are TRBV15 and TRBJ2-2, with a tentative D call TRBD2 (6 bases). This CDR3 comprises 15 residues. CDR1 is LNHNV and CDR2 is YYDKDF in the germline V gene (reference sequence). Trimming removed 5 bases at V and 0 bases at J, with 10 bases between. The CDR3 bases are TGTGCCACCAGCCAACGGGAGCCGAACACCGGGGAGCTGTTTTTT. It is translated as CATSQREPNTGELFF.

The CDR3 nucleotides read TGTGCCAGCAGTAGCCGCCGGACCCGGCAAGAGACCCAGTACTTC. Protein product: CASSSRRTRQETQYF. The chain employs TRBV6-1 and TRBJ2-5; D ambiguous. The CDR3 extends over 15 amino acids. The germline gives CDR1 MNHNS, CDR2 SASEGT. The V end lost 5 bases, the J end lost 2 bases, and 15 bases lay between the germline ends.

The chain couples TRBV5-6 to TRBJ2-1; D is uncertain. Looked up from germline, CDR1 is SGHDT and CDR2 is YYEEEE. The CDR3 runs to 14 residues. Between the trimmed V and J ends, which lost 4 bases and 8 bases, there was a span of 16 bases. CDR3 amino acids: CASSLFGGVYEQFF. The DNA for the CDR3 is TGTGCCAGCAGCCTATTTGGTGGAGTCTATGAGCAGTTCTTC.

This chain links TRBV3-1 (or the pseudogene TRBV3-2) with TRBJ1-6, with D uncertain. In germline, CDR1 is LGHDT, CDR2 YNNKEL (reference sequence). The CDR3 runs 15 residues. Deletions cut 5 bases from V and 9 bases from J, with 17 bases between. Here the CDR3 DNA reads TGTGCCAGCAGCTCCTATCGGGAACAGAGTTCACCCCTCCACTTT. Translated, it gives CASSSYREQSSPLHF.

V is TRBV6-6 and J is TRBJ2-5; 10 nucleotides line up with TRBD1. Germline assignment: CDR1 MNHNY and CDR2 SVGAGI (reference sequence). V lost 5 bases and J lost 5; bases outside the gene matches: 8. The length of the CDR3 is 15 residues. DNA of the CDR3: TGTGCCAGCAGTGTCCGGGACAGGGGTGTGGAGACCCAGTACTTC. It is translated as CASSVRDRGVETQYF.